Presented here are 29 T cell receptor beta chains from one specimen sequenced in a study of blood T cell repertoires in COVID-19 (dated by TCRdb to 2018 to 2020). Libraries were constructed by the immunoSEQ multiplex PCR assay. Here the immuneACCESS table is served through TCRdb, limited to in-frame sequences with V and J called. Missing clones are a known gap in these copies; in checked studies unresolved V genes cover under half, and the rest lacks a known reason. For this sample there are fewer than 200,000 clones; 75% to 90% appear just once. Together, the top ten hold roughly 3% of the sample. Sample: peripheral blood. These receptor sequences come from a human donor with acute or convalescent COVID-19. The donor label of this sample is uncertain.

This sequence joins TRBV5-1 and TRBJ1-1; D is unclear. The CDR3 has 14 residues. From germline, CDR1 is SGHRS and CDR2 YFSETQ. The V end was cut by 8 bases, the J end by 1 base, with 15 bases between. In DNA, the CDR3 is TGCGCCAGTCGCGGAGGGAGTAGGAACACTGAAGCTTTCTTT. Translated: CASRGGSRNTEAFF.

Written as DNA, the CDR3 is TGTGCCAGCAGCTTAGACTCGACTAATGAAAAACTGTTTTTT. This sequence encodes CASSLDSTNEKLFF. The rearrangement uses TRBV7-2 and TRBJ1-4; D remains ambiguous. The CDR3 has 14 residues. The V gene lost 1 base and the J gene lost 2 bases, with 5 bases spanning the gap. Germline V gives CDR1 SGHTA, CDR2 FQGNSA.

This chain connects TRBV6-5 to TRBJ2-7; 12 bases fit TRBD2. Germline V gene sequence: CDR1 MNHEY, CDR2 SVGAGI. The CDR3 is made up of 15 amino acids. The junction had 4 bases not matched to a gene; V was cut back by 4 bases and J by 3 bases. Here the CDR3 DNA reads TGTGCCAGCAGTTTAGGACTAGCGGGGTTCTACGAGCAGTACTTC. Amino acid sequence: CASSLGLAGFYEQYF.

The V gene is TRBV21-1, the J gene TRBJ2-5; TRBD1, the table's D call, was not compared with the DNA. TRBV21-1 is assigned pseudogene status. The CDR3 covers 18 residues. The CDR3, as DNA: TGTGCCAGCAGCAAAGTTACGCTGGACAGGGGAATTCAAGAGACCCAGTACTTC. Translated: CASSKVTLDRGIQETQYF.

The V gene is TRBV5-4, the J gene TRBJ1-6; D uncertain. Germline V gene data show CDR1 as SGHNT and CDR2 as YYREEE (reference sequence). Trimming stripped 3 bases from V and 7 bases from J, with 5 bases between. The CDR3 has 12 amino acids. Written as DNA, the CDR3 is TGTGCCAGCAGCTCCTTAAATTCACCCCTCCACTTT. Amino acids: CASSSLNSPLHF.

This clone has a single count. The rearrangement joins TRBV5-1 to TRBJ1-4; 9 bases are a match to TRBD1. Germline V gives CDR1 SGHRS, CDR2 YFSETQ. The CDR3 sequence is 14 residues long. Trimming at V came to 7 bases and at J to 4 bases, leaving 5 bases not matched to a gene. The CDR3 loop is CASGTGTGNEKLFF. CDR3 coding DNA: TGCGCCAGCGGGACAGGGACCGGTAATGAAAAACTGTTTTTT.

The chain combines TRBV6-2 or TRBV6-3 with TRBJ2-2, with D unresolved. Per the germline V gene, CDR1 is MNHEY and CDR2 is SVGEGT. The CDR3 contains 15 residues. V lost 5 bases and J 1 base, leaving 11 bases between the germline ends. The CDR3 DNA follows: TGTGCCAGCAGTAAGAACACCCGGAACACCGGGGAGCTGTTTTTT. Translating gives CASSKNTRNTGELFF.

The rearrangement joins TRBV27 to TRBJ2-2, with 10 bases identical to TRBD1. Germline trimming cut 6 bases from V and 3 bases from J; bases unmatched to any gene: 4. The CDR3 consists of 15 residues. CDR1 and CDR2 (germline): MNHEY, SMNVEV (reference sequence). The DNA of the CDR3 is TGTGCCAGCAGAAGGGACAGGGGATACACCGGGGAGCTGTTTTTT. Its translation is CASRRDRGYTGELFF.

The chain combines TRBV27 with TRBJ1-1; the D gene is possibly TRBD1 (5 bases). The CDR3 is 14 residues long. V was trimmed by 5 bases and J by 0 bases, leaving 10 bases between them. Per germline, CDR1 MNHEY and CDR2 SMNVEV (reference sequence). The CDR3 here is CASSRGGMNTEAFF. The DNA for the CDR3 is TGTGCCAGCAGTAGGGGAGGGATGAACACTGAAGCTTTCTTT.

The chain recombines TRBV7-2 with TRBJ2-5; TRBD2 might be the D (6 bases). V was cut by 2 bases and J by 1 base, with 14 bases left in between. Per the germline V gene, CDR1 is SGHTA and CDR2 is FQGNSA. The CDR3 runs 16 residues. The chain's CDR3 is CASSLRVRGFQETQYF. DNA of the CDR3: TGTGCCAGCAGCTTACGGGTGCGGGGCTTCCAAGAGACCCAGTACTTC.

The chain is built from TRBV4-2 and TRBJ1-1, with 9 bases lining up with TRBD1. The V gene end was trimmed by 4 bases and the J gene end by 0 bases; junction bases not matched to a gene: 12. Germline lookup yields CDR1 LGHNA and CDR2 YNFKEQ. The CDR3 loop spans 18 amino acids. CDR3 protein: CASSLRTGDSIMNTEAFF. The DNA of the CDR3 is TGTGCCAGCAGCCTTAGGACAGGGGACTCCATAATGAACACTGAAGCTTTCTTT.

This clone has only one observation. This rearrangement joins TRBV24-1 to TRBJ2-3, with D tentatively TRBD2 (5 bases). Deletions cut 9 bases from V and 0 bases from J, with 6 bases between. The CDR3 runs to 12 residues. In germline, CDR1 is KGHDR, CDR2 SFDVKD. The chain's CDR3 is CATRGSTDTQYF. The CDR3 DNA sequence: TGTGCCACCCGCGGGAGCACAGATACGCAGTATTTT.

This clone was seen a few times. Other DNA sequences in this sample translate to the same CDR3. The chain has TRBV15 and TRBJ1-2; D is ambiguous. CDR3 length: 14 residues. V lost 0 bases and J lost 2, with 7 bases in between. Germline loops: CDR1 LNHNV, CDR2 YYDKDF (reference sequence). The CDR3 is CATSRDGGNYGYTF. The CDR3 DNA reads TGTGCCACCAGCAGAGATGGCGGGAACTATGGCTACACCTTC. The variable domain in full, with the rest retrieved from reference TRBV15 and TRBJ1-2, is DAMVIQNPRYQVTQFGKPVTLSCSQTLNHNVMYWYQQKSSQAPKLLFHYYDKDFNNEADTPDNFQSRRPNTSFCFLDIRSPGLGDTAMYLCATSRDGGNYGYTFGSGTRLTVV.

The J gene is TRBJ1-2, the V gene TRBV5-8; D uncertain. V lost 0 bases to trimming and J lost 5 bases, with 26 bases between them. From germline, CDR1 is SGHTS and CDR2 YDEGEE. This CDR3 has 19 residues. The CDR3 sequence is CASSLEPVVSGTTRYGYTF. CDR3 DNA sequence: TGTGCCAGCAGCTTGGAGCCTGTGGTCAGCGGCACGACGAGATATGGCTACACCTTC.

The chain employs TRBV27 and TRBJ2-5, with D hard to call. The CDR3 is 13 residues long. V lost 5 bases, J lost 5 bases, and 12 bases lay in between. Germline CDR1 is MNHEY and CDR2 is SMNVEV (reference sequence). The chain's CDR3 is CASSPPSQETQYF. CDR3 nucleotides: TGTGCCAGCAGTCCCCCCTCCCAGGAGACCCAGTACTTC.

The rearrangement links TRBV19 to TRBJ2-3; D is possibly TRBD1 (5 bases). From germline, CDR1 is LNHDA and CDR2 SQIVND (reference sequence). This CDR3 region has 16 residues. Trimming removed 3 bases from V and 4 bases from J, with 17 bases in between. The CDR3 sequence is CASSIRLGPSSDTQYF. The DNA for the CDR3 is TGTGCCAGTAGTATCCGTCTGGGGCCGTCGTCAGATACGCAGTATTTT. Filled out from reference TRBV19 and TRBJ2-3, the complete variable domain reads DGGITQSPKYLFRKEGQNVTLSCEQNLNHDAMYWYRQDPGQGLRLIYYSQIVNDFQKGDIAEGYSVSREKKESFPLTVTSAQKNPTAFYLCASSIRLGPSSDTQYFGPGTRLTVL.

This chain connects TRBV3-1 (or the pseudogene TRBV3-2) to TRBJ1-4; D is unclear. Per germline, CDR1 LGHDT and CDR2 YNNKEL (reference sequence). The V gene lost 2 bases and the J gene lost 11 bases, with 9 bases spanning the gap. This CDR3 region has 12 residues. CDR3 residues: CASSQNGEKLFF. In DNA, the CDR3 is TGTGCCAGCAGCCAAAATGGGGAGAAACTGTTTTTT.

The genes are TRBV9 and TRBJ1-6; D perhaps matches TRBD1 (6 bases). Germline CDR1 reads SGDLS; CDR2 reads YYNGEE. This CDR3 is 18 amino acids long. V was trimmed by 3 bases and J by 0 bases, leaving 16 bases between them. The chain's CDR3 is CASSGTTGRGSYNSPLHF. The CDR3 DNA reads TGTGCCAGCAGCGGAACTACAGGGAGGGGCTCCTATAATTCACCCCTCCACTTT.

This clone turned up a few times. The chain couples TRBV6-5 to TRBJ1-1; 7 bases are shared with TRBD1. The J segment lost 1 base and the V segment lost 10 bases, leaving 9 bases of the junction unmatched. CDR3 length equals 14 residues. Germline V gene sequence: CDR1 MNHEY, CDR2 SVGAGI. The CDR3 protein is CATQLGTANTEAFF. As DNA, the CDR3 is TGTGCCACCCAATTGGGGACAGCGAACACTGAAGCTTTCTTT.

The CDR3 DNA reads as TGCAGCGTTGAACGGCAGGGGGCTTACAATGAGCAGTTCTTC. Its translation is CSVERQGAYNEQFF. The gene calls are TRBV29-1 and TRBJ2-1; 8 positions match TRBD1. V lost 2 bases and J lost 4; bases outside the gene matches: 4. The CDR3 totals 14 residues. Germline V CDR1 and CDR2: SQVTM, ANQGSEA.

The chain combines TRBV19 with TRBJ2-5, with D possibly being TRBD1 (6 bases). Germline CDR1 and CDR2: LNHDA and SQIVND (reference sequence). The CDR3 length is 13 residues. Trimming took 6 bases from V and 0 from J, leaving 8 bases between them. The CDR3 DNA reads as TGTGCCAGTAGCACAGGGAACCAAGAGACCCAGTACTTC. It yields the protein CASSTGNQETQYF.

The chain joins TRBV9 to TRBJ2-6, with a possible D match to TRBD2 (5 bases). The CDR3 covers 16 residues. V was clipped by 4 bases and J by 0 bases, with 11 bases between them. Germline CDR1 SGDLS, CDR2 YYNGEE. As DNA, the CDR3 is TGTGCCAGCAGCCAGCGACGGGGCTCTGGGGCCAACGTCCTGACTTTC. Its protein is CASSQRRGSGANVLTF.

V and J are TRBV18 and TRBJ2-1; D possibly corresponds to TRBD2 (6 bases). V was cut by 4 bases and J by 9 bases, with 10 bases left in between. CDR1 is KGHSH, CDR2 LQKENI, per germline. The CDR3 covers 12 residues. CDR3 region: CASSQPGLEQFF. The CDR3 DNA reads as TGTGCCAGCTCACAACCGGGACTTGAGCAGTTCTTC.

The CDR3 bases are TGTGCCTGGAGTGTTTTGATGCCAGGAGCTTTCTTT. Translation gives CAWSVLMPGAFF. This sequence joins TRBV30 and TRBJ1-1; D is undetermined. The germline gives CDR1 GTSNPN, CDR2 SVGIG (reference sequence). V was shortened by 0 bases and J by 10 bases, with 12 bases between the two germline ends. This CDR3 has 12 residues.

V usage is TRBV18 and J usage is TRBJ1-1; D remains unclear. Germline V lookup: CDR1 KGHSH, CDR2 LQKENI. V was clipped by 1 base and J by 1 base, with 10 bases between them. There are 15 residues in the CDR3. The CDR3 loop reads CASSPRNSQNTEAFF. The CDR3, as DNA: TGTGCCAGCTCACCACGGAACAGCCAGAACACTGAAGCTTTCTTT.

This clone was counted a few times. The V gene is TRBV15, the J gene TRBJ2-5; D uncertain. Per germline, CDR1 LNHNV and CDR2 YYDKDF (reference sequence). V lost 0 bases and J lost 2, with 10 bases in between. CDR3 size: 15 residues. CDR3 residues: CATSRESYRQETQYF. The CDR3 DNA follows: TGTGCCACCAGCAGAGAGTCTTATCGGCAAGAGACCCAGTACTTC. Filled out from reference TRBV15 and TRBJ2-5, the complete variable domain reads DAMVIQNPRYQVTQFGKPVTLSCSQTLNHNVMYWYQQKSSQAPKLLFHYYDKDFNNEADTPDNFQSRRPNTSFCFLDIRSPGLGDTAMYLCATSRESYRQETQYFGPGTRLLVL.

V is TRBV3-1 (or the pseudogene TRBV3-2) and J is TRBJ1-4; D possibly corresponds to TRBD1 (5 bases). The V end was cut by 3 bases, the J end by 8 bases, with 13 bases between. CDR1 is LGHDT, CDR2 YNNKEL, per germline (reference sequence). This CDR3 is built from 14 residues. The CDR3 coding sequence is TGTGCCAGCAGCCAGGAGGGGATGGAGGAAAAACTGTTTTTT. It translates to CASSQEGMEEKLFF.

With respect to this clone: The same CDR3 can be traced to other DNA sequences in this sample. J is TRBJ1-1 and V is TRBV18, with D hard to call. Germline V gene sequence: CDR1 KGHSH, CDR2 LQKENI. Trimming shortened V by 3 bases and J by 2 bases, and 7 bases separated the two germline ends. The CDR3 sequence is 13 residues long. The CDR3 here is CASSPTENTEAFF. The CDR3 DNA reads as TGTGCCAGCTCACCTACAGAAAACACTGAAGCTTTCTTT.

V is TRBV11-3 and J is TRBJ1-2; perhaps TRBD1 as D (5 bases). Germline CDR1 SGHNT, CDR2 YENEEA. V lost 1 base and J lost 1, with 7 bases in between. This CDR3 has 14 amino acids. The CDR3 reads CASSLVDSNYGYTF. CDR3 bases: TGTGCCAGCAGCTTAGTCGACAGTAACTATGGCTACACCTTC.